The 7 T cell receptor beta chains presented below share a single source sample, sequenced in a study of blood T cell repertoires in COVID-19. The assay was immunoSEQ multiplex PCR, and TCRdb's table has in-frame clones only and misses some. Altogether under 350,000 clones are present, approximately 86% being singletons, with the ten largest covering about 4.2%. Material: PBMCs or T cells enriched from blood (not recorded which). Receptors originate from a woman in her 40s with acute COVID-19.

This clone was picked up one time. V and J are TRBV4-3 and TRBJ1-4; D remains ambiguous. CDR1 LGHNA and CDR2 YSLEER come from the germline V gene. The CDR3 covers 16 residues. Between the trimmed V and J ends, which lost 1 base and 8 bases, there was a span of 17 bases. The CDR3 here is CASSQGALISREKLFF. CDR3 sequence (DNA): TGCGCCAGCAGCCAAGGCGCCCTGATTTCTCGGGAAAAACTGTTTTTT.

CDR3: CASSLIGGLAKNIQYF. CDR3 nucleotide sequence: TGTGCCAGCAGCTTAATAGGCGGGTTGGCCAAAAACATTCAGTACTTC. This rearrangement joins TRBV11-2 to TRBJ2-4; D perhaps matches TRBD2 (5 bases). This CDR3 region has 16 residues. The germline CDR1 and CDR2 sequences are SGHAT and FQNNGV. Between the trimmed V and J ends, which lost 2 bases and 1 base, there was a span of 12 bases.

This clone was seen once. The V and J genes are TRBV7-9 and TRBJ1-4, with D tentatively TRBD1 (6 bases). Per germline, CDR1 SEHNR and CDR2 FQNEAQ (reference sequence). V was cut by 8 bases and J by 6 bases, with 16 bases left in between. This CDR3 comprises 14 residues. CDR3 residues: CASQRGGTHEKLFF. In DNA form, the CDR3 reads TGTGCCAGCCAAAGGGGGGGTACTCATGAAAAACTGTTTTTT. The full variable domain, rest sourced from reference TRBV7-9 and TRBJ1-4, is DTGVSQNPRHKITKRGQNVTFRCDPISEHNRLYWYRQTLGQGPEFLTYFQNEAQLEKSRLLSDRFSAERPKGSFSTLEIQRTEQGDSAMYLCASQRGGTHEKLFFGSGTQLSVL.

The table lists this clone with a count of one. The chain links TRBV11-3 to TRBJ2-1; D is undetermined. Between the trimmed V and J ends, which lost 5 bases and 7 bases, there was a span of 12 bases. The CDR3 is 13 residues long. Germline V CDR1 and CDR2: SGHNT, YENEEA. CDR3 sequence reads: CASSLNVRNEQFF. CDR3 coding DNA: TGTGCCAGCAGCCTGAATGTGCGGAATGAGCAGTTCTTC.

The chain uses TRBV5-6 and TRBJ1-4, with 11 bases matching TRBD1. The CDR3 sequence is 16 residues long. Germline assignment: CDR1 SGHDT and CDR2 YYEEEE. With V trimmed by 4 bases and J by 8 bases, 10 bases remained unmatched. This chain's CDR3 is CASSPRRTGGKEKLFF. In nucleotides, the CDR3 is TGTGCCAGCAGCCCAAGAAGGACAGGGGGCAAAGAAAAACTGTTTTTT.

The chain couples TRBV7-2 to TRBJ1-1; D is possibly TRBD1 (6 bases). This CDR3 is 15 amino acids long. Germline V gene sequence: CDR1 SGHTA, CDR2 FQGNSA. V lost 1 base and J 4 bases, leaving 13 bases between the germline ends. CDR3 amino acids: CASSLDRRGTTEAFF. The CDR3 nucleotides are TGTGCCAGCAGCTTAGATCGCAGGGGCACCACTGAAGCTTTCTTT. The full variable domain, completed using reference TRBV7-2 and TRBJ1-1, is GAGVSQSPSNKVTEKGKDVELRCDPISGHTALYWYRQSLGQGLEFLIYFQGNSAPDKSGLPSDRFSAERTGGSVSTLTIQRTQQEDSAVYLCASSLDRRGTTEAFFGQGTRLTVV.

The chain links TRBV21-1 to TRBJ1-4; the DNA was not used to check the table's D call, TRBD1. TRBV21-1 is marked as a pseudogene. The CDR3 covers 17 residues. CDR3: CASRDRAKSPPDEKLFF. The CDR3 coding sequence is TGTGCCAGCCGGGACAGGGCAAAATCCCCACCTGATGAAAAACTGTTTTTT.